The T cell receptor beta chain described here comes from a study of blood T cell repertoires in COVID-19. For the study at large: Samples taken during acute and convalescent COVID-19 were collected in the United States, Italy and Spain.

Original handling: Reference gene primer amplification yielded estimated nucleated cell counts. Clones were sequenced by immunoSEQ multiplex PCR, and TCRdb holds only the in-frame ones, with some missing. V and J calls and clone size are those listed in that table; D and trimming were worked out from the DNA. The table records roughly 200,000 clones, about 86% of them present only once. In germline, CDR1 is LNHDA, CDR2 SQIVND (reference sequence). This CDR3 has 13 amino acids. V was cut by 3 bases and J by 8 bases, with 11 bases left in between. The specimen sequenced was peripheral blood. The V and J genes are TRBV19 and TRBJ2-4, with D unresolved. The sequence was obtained from a middle-aged man with active or convalescent COVID-19. The CDR3 sequence is CASSMRPSDIQYF. CDR3 in DNA: TGTGCCAGTAGTATGAGGCCATCGGACATTCAGTACTTC.